This entry lists 14 T cell receptor beta chains sequenced from one sample in a study of OX40 agonist ivuxolimab in advanced cancers. Clones were sequenced by immunoSEQ multiplex PCR, and TCRdb holds only the in-frame ones, with some missing. The repertoire holds approximately 40,000 clones, 82% seen once, with about 7.6% in the top ten. The sequences come from CD4+ or CD8+ T cells sorted from blood, collected in a trial of the OX40 agonist ivuxolimab. The receptor set was obtained from an adult with an advanced solid tumor such as melanoma, head and neck, liver or kidney cancer.

V usage is TRBV19 and J usage is TRBJ1-1; D perhaps matches TRBD1 (5 bases). The germline gives CDR1 LNHDA, CDR2 SQIVND (reference sequence). The CDR3 contains 14 residues. Trimming stripped 3 bases from V and 0 bases from J, with 8 bases between. The CDR3 nucleotides are TGTGCCAGTAGTATCGCAGGGATGAACACTGAAGCTTTCTTT. It specifies CASSIAGMNTEAFF. Drawing the rest from reference TRBV19 and TRBJ1-1, the complete variable domain is DGGITQSPKYLFRKEGQNVTLSCEQNLNHDAMYWYRQDPGQGLRLIYYSQIVNDFQKGDIAEGYSVSREKKESFPLTVTSAQKNPTAFYLCASSIAGMNTEAFFGQGTRLTVV.

In the case of this clone: A junction end diverges from the germline sequence, so it may reflect a read error. The chain is built from TRBV11-2 and TRBJ2-5; D gene ambiguous. CDR3 length: 13 amino acids. Germline values: CDR1 SGHAT, CDR2 FQNNGV. The CDR3 spells CASTKAPQGTQYF. The CDR3 DNA sequence: TGTGCCAGCACCAAGGCCCCTCAAGGGACCCAGTACTTC.

In this sample, this clone turned up a few times. V and J are TRBV5-1 and TRBJ2-2, with 8 bases matching TRBD1. With 0 bases clipped from V and 2 bases from J, the junction kept 6 bases outside the gene matches. This CDR3 contains 17 residues. Germline assignment: CDR1 SGHRS and CDR2 YFSETQ. The CDR3 sequence is CASSLVLQGGNTGELFF. The CDR3 nucleotides read TGCGCCAGCAGCTTGGTCTTACAGGGGGGTAACACCGGGGAGCTGTTTTTT.

The chain employs TRBV6-6 and TRBJ2-7, with a weak D call TRBD1 (6 bases). Trimming removed 6 bases at V and 9 bases at J, with 24 bases between. Germline CDR1 MNHNY, CDR2 SVGAGI (reference sequence). The CDR3 totals 15 residues. As DNA, the CDR3 is TGTGCCAGCAGACCCAGGGCACAGGGTGGAATTGGGCAGTACTTC. This sequence encodes CASRPRAQGGIGQYF.

The CDR3 DNA is TGTGCCAGCAGCTTAGATATCTCCTACGAGCAGTACTTC. Residues: CASSLDISYEQYF. The chain joins TRBV11-2 to TRBJ2-7; D remains ambiguous. In germline, CDR1 is SGHAT, CDR2 FQNNGV. This CDR3 has 13 amino acids. V was trimmed by 0 bases and J by 0 bases, leaving 3 bases between them.

V gene TRBV25-1 combines with J gene TRBJ1-1, with 7 bases lining up with TRBD1. Germline loops: CDR1 MGHDK, CDR2 SYGVNS. The J segment lost 3 bases and the V segment lost 5 bases, leaving 6 bases of the junction unmatched. This CDR3 is 14 amino acids long. CDR3 nucleotides: TGTGCCAGCAGTACGACAGGGAGGGACACTGAAGCTTTCTTT. The encoded protein is CASSTTGRDTEAFF.

V gene TRBV30 combines with J gene TRBJ1-2; no clear D. V lost 2 bases to trimming and J lost 7 bases, with 20 bases between them. Germline V lookup: CDR1 GTSNPN, CDR2 SVGIG (reference sequence). CDR3 length: 15 residues. As DNA, the CDR3 is TGTGCCTGGAGTCGTCTGTGGACTCTCCTGGGTGGCTACACCTTC. Amino acid sequence: CAWSRLWTLLGGYTF.

The rearrangement links TRBV27 to TRBJ2-7, with D possibly TRBD1 on 7 matching bases. Germline V CDR1 and CDR2: MNHEY, SMNVEV (reference sequence). CDR3 length: 14 amino acids. The V and J ends lost 3 bases and 4 bases respectively, with 13 bases between them. As DNA, the CDR3 is TGTGCCAGCAGTTTTTTCAGGGGGGCATACGAGCAGTACTTC. Protein sequence: CASSFFRGAYEQYF.

This sequence joins TRBV28 and TRBJ2-2; the match to TRBD2 covers 7 bases. The germline CDR1 and CDR2 sequences are MDHEN and SYDVKM. After removal of 6 bases from V and 2 bases from J, the junction contained 9 bases not matched to a gene. The length of the CDR3 is 16 residues. The CDR3 nucleotides read TGTGCCAGCAGAGCGGTAGGGGAGGGTAACACCGGGGAGCTGTTTTTT. Translating it yields CASRAVGEGNTGELFF. Full variable domain (outside the CDR3, taken from reference TRBV28 and TRBJ2-2): DVKVTQSSRYLVKRTGEKVFLECVQDMDHENMFWYRQDPGLGLRLIYFSYDVKMKEKGDIPEGYSVSREKKERFSLILESASTNQTSMYLCASRAVGEGNTGELFFGEGSRLTVL.

The rearrangement joins TRBV10-3 to TRBJ2-3; D is undetermined. The CDR3 length is 14 residues. Trimming pared 4 bases from V and 0 bases from J, leaving 8 bases between. CDR1 and CDR2 from the germline V gene are ENHRY and SYGVKD. This chain's CDR3 is CAISVGRSTDTQYF. The CDR3 DNA sequence: TGTGCCATCAGTGTAGGCCGTAGCACAGATACGCAGTATTTT.

A single count supports this clone. The CDR3 loop is CASSFLSGDLDGYTF. For the CDR3, the DNA is TGTGCCAGCAGCTTCCTAAGTGGGGACCTAGATGGCTACACCTTC. The rearrangement uses TRBV7-8 and TRBJ1-2; tentative D call: TRBD1 (5 bases). Germline V CDR1 and CDR2: SGHVS, FQNEAQ. The V gene lost 3 bases and the J gene lost 6 bases, with 17 bases spanning the gap. This CDR3 contains 15 residues.

The rearrangement links TRBV5-1 to TRBJ2-7; 9 bases agree with TRBD2. The CDR3 is 15 residues long. J was trimmed by 4 bases and V by 1 base; bases with no gene match: 6. Germline CDR1 SGHRS, CDR2 YFSETQ. The CDR3 is CASSLSAGGVYEQYF. The CDR3 nucleotides are TGCGCCAGCAGCTTGTCAGCGGGAGGCGTTTACGAGCAGTACTTC.

This chain links TRBV2 with TRBJ1-5, with TRBD1 matching over 11 bases. The V gene end was trimmed by 4 bases and the J gene end by 6 bases; junction bases not matched to a gene: 5. Germline V gene data show CDR1 as SNHLY and CDR2 as FYNNEI. This CDR3 comprises 15 residues. The CDR3 loop is CASSGGTGGFQPQHF. In DNA form, the CDR3 reads TGTGCCAGCAGTGGGGGGACAGGGGGTTTTCAGCCCCAGCATTTT.

This rearrangement joins TRBV6-1 to TRBJ2-1; D unclear. The V end was cut by 3 bases, the J end by 0 bases, with 9 bases between. This CDR3 region has 15 residues. The germline gives CDR1 MNHNS, CDR2 SASEGT. Here the CDR3 DNA reads TGTGCCAGCAGTGAGGGCGGTCGCTCCTACAATGAGCAGTTCTTC. Translated, it gives CASSEGGRSYNEQFF.